Shown below are 13 T cell receptor beta chains from a single sample sequenced in a study of cytomegalovirus exposure and HLA in healthy donors. Researchers ran the PCR with 60 Vbeta and 13 Jbeta primers. Clones were read by immunoSEQ multiplex PCR, and TCRdb kept only the in-frame ones, dropping some. Of roughly 58,000 clones in the sample, about 80% were seen once. Specimen: PBMCs. The source of these receptors is a woman aged 40 to 49 in good health and CMV-seronegative.

CDR3 amino acids: CASSKSTNEKLFF. Here the CDR3 DNA reads TGTGCCAGCAGCAAGAGTACTAATGAAAAACTGTTTTTT. The chain is built from TRBV6-5 and TRBJ1-4; D is ambiguous. Germline CDR1 and CDR2: MNHEY and SVGAGI. V lost 6 bases and J 2 bases, leaving 7 bases between the germline ends. CDR3 length equals 13 residues.

This chain connects TRBV11-3 to TRBJ2-7; 11 bases are shared with TRBD1. The CDR3 is 15 residues long. Per the germline V gene, CDR1 is SGHNT and CDR2 is YENEEA. J lost 3 bases, V lost 0 bases, and 1 base had no gene match. This chain's CDR3 is CASSLDGTGGYEQYF. As DNA, the CDR3 is TGTGCCAGCAGCTTAGATGGGACAGGGGGCTACGAGCAGTACTTC.

The V and J genes are TRBV29-1 and TRBJ2-7, with 12 bases identical to TRBD1. V dropped 4 bases and J dropped 6; count of bases not matched to a gene: 7. The CDR3 is 14 amino acids. Germline CDR1 SQVTM, CDR2 ANQGSEA. The CDR3 loop reads CSVGTGTGGLEQYF. The CDR3 nucleotides are TGCAGCGTTGGGACCGGGACAGGGGGCCTCGAGCAGTACTTC.

The chain has TRBV18 and TRBJ2-7, with 12 bases identical to TRBD2. CDR1 and CDR2 from the germline V gene are KGHSH and LQKENI. The CDR3 sequence is 15 residues long. Trimming removed 4 bases from V and 3 bases from J; junction bases left unmatched: 4. The CDR3 sequence is CASSQEGLAGYEQYF. The DNA of the CDR3 is TGTGCCAGCTCACAAGAGGGACTAGCGGGCTACGAGCAGTACTTC.

J is TRBJ1-1 and V is TRBV7-6; 7 bases line up with TRBD1. After removal of 4 bases from V and 1 base from J, the junction contained 15 bases not matched to a gene. The CDR3 totals 18 residues. Germline lookup yields CDR1 SGHVS and CDR2 FNYEAQ. The CDR3, as DNA: TGTGCCAGCAGCTATTTCACCCCAACAGGGGAGGCGAACACTGAAGCTTTCTTT. Translated, it gives CASSYFTPTGEANTEAFF.

Written as DNA, the CDR3 is TGTGCCAGCAGCCCGTGGAGCGGGAGCGGCACCGGGGAGCTGTTTTTT. Translated, it gives CASSPWSGSGTGELFF. This sequence joins TRBV7-3 and TRBJ2-2; 8 bases fit TRBD2. Germline CDR1 and CDR2: SGHTA and FQGTGA. The CDR3 has 16 residues. Trimming cost V 5 bases and J 4 bases; bases outside gene matches: 9.

The chain combines TRBV7-9 with TRBJ1-4; 7 bases are shared with TRBD1. This CDR3 is built from 15 residues. Germline V gene sequence: CDR1 SEHNR, CDR2 FQNEAQ (reference sequence). Trimming at V came to 5 bases and at J to 7 bases, leaving 10 bases not matched to a gene. CDR3 nucleotides: TGTGCCAGCAGCCACCTGACAGGGCAGGCTGAAAAACTGTTTTTT. It codes for CASSHLTGQAEKLFF.

With respect to this clone: One end of the junction varies from germline; a read error may be responsible. The genes are TRBV7-9 and TRBJ1-2; TRBD1 agrees at 8 bases. Germline V gene sequence: CDR1 SEHNR, CDR2 FQNEAQ (reference sequence). The CDR3 has 19 residues. The CDR3 DNA follows: TGTTCCAGCAGCTTGGGGGTTAAGCGCGGACAGGGCCTCAACTATGGCTACACCTTC. Its protein product is CSSSLGVKRGQGLNYGYTF.

The chain recombines TRBV27 with TRBJ2-6; D call uncertain. CDR1 and CDR2 (germline): MNHEY, SMNVEV (reference sequence). This CDR3 comprises 14 residues. Trimming shortened V by 7 bases and J by 0 bases, and 7 bases separated the two germline ends. The CDR3 reads CASTSSSGANVLTF. The CDR3 coding sequence is TGTGCCAGCACTTCCAGCTCTGGGGCCAACGTCCTGACTTTC.

This chain links TRBV7-3 with TRBJ2-3; a possible D gene is TRBD2 (6 bases). CDR1 and CDR2 (germline): SGHTA, FQGTGA. Trimming took 5 bases from V and 4 from J, leaving 19 bases between them. CDR3 length: 16 residues. DNA for the CDR3: TGTGCCAGCAGCCCAAAAACGGGACTCCCCCCAGATACGCAGTATTTT. It codes for CASSPKTGLPPDTQYF.

The chain carries TRBV10-3 and TRBJ2-3; 7 positions match TRBD2. The CDR3 extends over 16 amino acids. Germline CDR1 ENHRY, CDR2 SYGVKD. The trim removed 4 bases at V and 6 bases at J, leaving 13 bases unmatched. CDR3 protein: CAISAHAGVGADTQYF. CDR3 DNA: TGTGCCATCAGTGCCCATGCGGGAGTGGGCGCTGATACGCAGTATTTT.

This chain links TRBV7-6 with TRBJ2-1; 11 nucleotides align to TRBD2. CDR1 and CDR2 (germline): SGHVS, FNYEAQ. The V gene end was trimmed by 3 bases and the J gene end by 6 bases; junction bases not matched to a gene: 7. There are 16 residues in the CDR3. The CDR3 region is CASSFSPGLAVNEQFF. The DNA of the CDR3 is TGTGCCAGCAGCTTCTCACCGGGACTAGCGGTCAATGAGCAGTTCTTC.

The V gene is TRBV5-1, the J gene TRBJ2-3; D remains ambiguous. The germline V gene encodes CDR1 SGHRS and CDR2 YFSETQ. V was shortened by 0 bases and J by 5 bases, with 10 bases between the two germline ends. The CDR3 is 14 residues long. The CDR3 nucleotides read TGCGCCAGCAGCTTGGGCTTCGGTTTAGATACGCAGTATTTT. Protein product: CASSLGFGLDTQYF.